A single sample gave rise to the 26 T cell receptor beta chains below, sequenced in a study of patients and donors after allogeneic stem cell transplantation. Via MiXCR, TCRdb re-called the RT-PCR reads, giving one row per CDR3 protein. The sample has about 200,000 distinct CDR3 sequences; more than 35% are singletons. Sequenced sample: blood, either unsorted or a sorted T cell fraction (not recorded which). The receptors here all came from a human donor who was either an allogeneic HSCT recipient or a stem cell or donor lymphocyte infusion donor (not recorded which). It is not recorded whose cells these are; they may come from a transplant donor.

This clonotype occurred a few times. V usage is TRBV4-1 and J usage is TRBJ1-1, with a possible D match to TRBD1 (5 bases). V lost 5 bases and J 1 base, leaving 8 bases between the germline ends. Germline values: CDR1 MGHRA, CDR2 YSYEKL. This CDR3 has 13 amino acids. The CDR3 region is CASSRGPNTEAFF. The DNA for the CDR3 is TGCGCCAGCAGCAGGGGACCGAACACTGAAGCTTTCTTT.

The chain combines TRBV27 with TRBJ1-1; TRBD1 matches at 12 bases. This CDR3 is built from 16 residues. The V segment lost 5 bases and the J segment 5 bases; nucleotides outside the gene matches: 9. Germline assignment: CDR1 MNHEY and CDR2 SMNVEV (reference sequence). DNA for the CDR3: TGTGCCAGCAGTCCCGGGACAGGGGGCGCCGGAACTGAAGCTTTCTTT. This encodes CASSPGTGGAGTEAFF.

This chain connects TRBV7-6 to TRBJ2-7, with D tentatively TRBD1 (6 bases). The CDR3 has 14 residues. Germline V gives CDR1 SGHVS, CDR2 FNYEAQ. V lost 3 bases to trimming and J lost 5 bases, with 14 bases between them. In DNA, the CDR3 is TGTGCCAGCAGCTTGGGGACACCTTCGGACGAGCAGTACTTC. Its protein is CASSLGTPSDEQYF.

The chain has TRBV7-9 and TRBJ1-1, with D unresolved. Trimming left V 0 bases short and J 7 bases short, with 15 bases between. The CDR3 has 15 amino acids. Germline values: CDR1 SEHNR, CDR2 FQNEAQ (reference sequence). CDR3 region: CASSLALGSRGEAFF. The CDR3 DNA follows: TGTGCCAGCAGCTTAGCTCTGGGCTCCCGGGGTGAAGCTTTCTTT. Looking up the rest from reference TRBV7-9 and TRBJ1-1 gives the full variable domain: DTGVSQNPRHKITKRGQNVTFRCDPISEHNRLYWYRQTLGQGPEFLTYFQNEAQLEKSRLLSDRFSAERPKGSFSTLEIQRTEQGDSAMYLCASSLALGSRGEAFFGQGTRLTVV.

A single count supports this clonotype. The chain links TRBV7-2 to TRBJ1-3; D call uncertain. Trimming left V 7 bases short and J 2 bases short, with 9 bases between. Germline CDR1 SGHTA, CDR2 FQGNSA. This CDR3 region has 13 residues. This CDR3 reads CASNQVAGNTIYF. The CDR3 bases are TGTGCCAGCAACCAGGTAGCTGGAAACACCATATATTTT.

This clonotype occurred a few times. The V and J genes are TRBV5-1 and TRBJ2-3; possible D gene TRBD2, 5 bases. V lost 2 bases to trimming and J lost 2 bases, with 9 bases between them. The CDR3 has 14 amino acids. Germline lookup yields CDR1 SGHRS and CDR2 YFSETQ. The CDR3 spells CASSFGELTDTQYF. The CDR3 bases are TGCGCCAGCAGCTTCGGGGAACTCACAGATACGCAGTATTTT.

The gene calls are TRBV12-3 or TRBV12-4 and TRBJ1-2; no clear D. V was trimmed by 6 bases and J by 5 bases, leaving 13 bases between them. This CDR3 region has 13 residues. DNA for the CDR3: TGTGCCAGCAGCCCCCAGATCAGATATGGCTACACCTTC. It is translated as CASSPQIRYGYTF.

This clonotype turned up a few times. The chain combines TRBV12-3 or TRBV12-4 with TRBJ1-5, with D perhaps TRBD1 (6 bases). The V gene lost 3 bases and the J gene lost 11 bases, with 11 bases spanning the gap. This CDR3 spans 12 amino acids. In DNA form, the CDR3 reads TGTGCCAGCAGTTTTACAGGGCCAGCCCAGCATTTT. It encodes CASSFTGPAQHF.

This clonotype has only a few counts. The genes are TRBV6-6 and TRBJ1-5; possible D gene TRBD1, 5 bases. This CDR3 comprises 15 residues. Per the germline V gene, CDR1 is MNHNY and CDR2 is SVGAGI (reference sequence). Trimming pared 5 bases from V and 6 bases from J, leaving 17 bases between. CDR3 region: CASSPLMGETQPQHF. The CDR3 DNA sequence: TGTGCCAGCAGTCCTCTAATGGGGGAAACTCAGCCCCAGCATTTT.

This clonotype was seen only a few times. J is TRBJ1-2 and V is TRBV7-9; weak D call: TRBD1 (5 bases). This CDR3 has 12 amino acids. With 1 base removed from V and 6 bases from J, the gap between germline ends came to 6 bases. Germline V gene data show CDR1 as SEHNR and CDR2 as FQNEAQ (reference sequence). In nucleotides, the CDR3 is TGTGCCAGCAGCTTAGGGGGACATGGCTACACCTTC. It translates to CASSLGGHGYTF. The whole variable domain, remainder taken from reference TRBV7-9 and TRBJ1-2, is DTGVSQNPRHKITKRGQNVTFRCDPISEHNRLYWYRQTLGQGPEFLTYFQNEAQLEKSRLLSDRFSAERPKGSFSTLEIQRTEQGDSAMYLCASSLGGHGYTFGSGTRLTVV.

This clonotype was seen a handful of times. The rearrangement uses TRBV15 and TRBJ1-5; the D gene is possibly TRBD1 (5 bases). V dropped 1 base and J dropped 4 bases, with 17 bases sitting between them. This CDR3 is built from 17 residues. Germline V gene data show CDR1 as LNHNV and CDR2 as YYDKDF (reference sequence). The CDR3 protein is CATSRGPESGFNQPQHF. CDR3 nucleotides: TGTGCCACCAGCAGAGGCCCGGAGTCAGGGTTTAATCAGCCCCAGCATTTT.

V usage is TRBV20-1 and J usage is TRBJ1-5, with D hard to call. The germline CDR1 and CDR2 sequences are DFQATT and SNEGSKA (reference sequence). V was shortened by 7 bases and J by 7 bases, with 17 bases between the two germline ends. This CDR3 is 13 amino acids long. The CDR3 sequence is CSVGRTLKQPQHF. CDR3 sequence (DNA): TGCAGTGTAGGCAGGACCCTAAAGCAGCCCCAGCATTTT.

This rearrangement joins TRBV9 to TRBJ2-3; TRBD2 matches at 9 bases. The CDR3 loop spans 15 amino acids. CDR1 and CDR2 from the germline V gene are SGDLS and YYNGEE. J lost 5 bases, V lost 4 bases, and 8 bases had no gene match. The CDR3 DNA reads as TGTGCCAGCAGCACCATGGGACTAGCAAAAGATACGCAGTATTTT. Translation gives CASSTMGLAKDTQYF.

This sequence joins TRBV15 and TRBJ1-4; D remains ambiguous. Germline-derived CDR1 and CDR2 are LNHNV and YYDKDF (reference sequence). The CDR3 has 14 residues. Trimming removed 3 bases from V and 7 bases from J, with 12 bases in between. CDR3 DNA: TGTGCCACCAGCAGCCAACGGGGTGGTGAAAAACTGTTTTTT. Protein: CATSSQRGGEKLFF.

The V gene is TRBV19, the J gene TRBJ2-4, with a tentative D call TRBD2 (6 bases). Germline V lookup: CDR1 LNHDA, CDR2 SQIVND (reference sequence). V gave up 5 bases and J gave up 0 bases, with 14 bases separating them. This CDR3 is built from 16 residues. The CDR3 spells CASSSGLFLAKNIQYF. The CDR3 DNA sequence: TGTGCCAGTAGTTCGGGACTGTTCCTAGCCAAAAACATTCAGTACTTC.

J is TRBJ1-2 and V is TRBV6-6; the D gene is possibly TRBD1 (6 bases). Trimming took 6 bases from V and 4 from J, leaving 12 bases between them. The CDR3 has 13 amino acids. Per the germline V gene, CDR1 is MNHNY and CDR2 is SVGAGI (reference sequence). Here the CDR3 reads CASSRDRFYGYTF. The CDR3, as DNA: TGTGCCAGCAGCCGTGACAGGTTCTATGGCTACACCTTC.

The J gene is TRBJ1-4, the V gene TRBV29-1, with TRBD1 identical over 7 bases. With 8 bases clipped from V and 7 bases from J, the junction kept 10 bases outside the gene matches. The CDR3 has 13 residues. CDR1 and CDR2 from the germline V gene are SQVTM and ANQGSEA. The CDR3 loop is CSFQGTAGEKLFF. The CDR3 coding sequence is TGCAGCTTCCAGGGGACAGCCGGTGAAAAACTGTTTTTT.

This clonotype has only a few counts. The V gene is TRBV10-3, the J gene TRBJ2-5, with a possible D match to TRBD2 (5 bases). Germline-derived CDR1 and CDR2 are ENHRY and SYGVKD. The CDR3 sequence is 15 residues long. Trimming stripped 3 bases from V and 1 base from J, with 12 bases between. CDR3 sequence reads: CAISDSTGSQETQYF. DNA of the CDR3: TGTGCCATCAGTGATTCGACGGGGTCCCAAGAGACCCAGTACTTC.

This chain uses TRBV20-1 with TRBJ1-4; tentatively, D is TRBD1 (6 bases). The V gene's germline CDR1 is DFQATT and CDR2 SNEGSKA (reference sequence). V shed 2 bases and J shed 8 bases, with 12 bases lying between them. The CDR3 length is 13 residues. The CDR3 sequence: CSARTGYLEKLFF. CDR3 coding DNA: TGCAGTGCTAGAACAGGGTATCTCGAAAAACTGTTTTTT.

The V call is TRBV2, the J call TRBJ1-2, with 9 bases identical to TRBD1. The V and J ends lost 4 bases and 12 bases, in that order; junction bases with no gene match: 6. The CDR3 runs 12 residues. Germline V gives CDR1 SNHLY, CDR2 FYNNEI. DNA for the CDR3: TGTGCCAGCAGTGGGGACAGGGTGGTCGACACCTTC. Amino acid sequence: CASSGDRVVDTF. Full variable domain (outside the CDR3, taken from reference TRBV2 and TRBJ1-2): EPEVTQTPSHQVTQMGQEVILRCVPISNHLYFYWYRQILGQKVEFLVSFYNNEISEKSEIFDDQFSVERPDGSNFTLKIRSTKLEDSAMYFCASSGDRVVDTFGSGTRLTVV.

V and J are TRBV20-1 and TRBJ1-5; a weak D match, TRBD1 (5 bases). The germline V gene encodes CDR1 DFQATT and CDR2 SNEGSKA (reference sequence). The CDR3 has 15 amino acids. The germline V and J ends were trimmed by 2 bases and 1 base, with 12 bases remaining between them. CDR3 loop: CSARYGRASNQPQHF. In DNA form, the CDR3 reads TGCAGTGCTAGATATGGCAGGGCGAGCAATCAGCCCCAGCATTTT.

This clonotype has more than one count but fewer than ten. The chain links TRBV20-1 to TRBJ2-7, with D hard to call. The CDR3 has 13 amino acids. CDR1 and CDR2 (germline): DFQATT, SNEGSKA (reference sequence). The V and J ends lost 5 bases and 0 bases respectively, with 11 bases between them. The CDR3 here is CSARDPSSYEQYF. DNA of the CDR3: TGCAGTGCTCGCGATCCGAGCTCCTACGAGCAGTACTTC.

This clonotype was counted between two and nine times. The chain carries TRBV20-1 and TRBJ1-1; D is undetermined. Trimming left V 0 bases short and J 0 bases short, with 11 bases between. The V gene's germline CDR1 is DFQATT and CDR2 SNEGSKA (reference sequence). This CDR3 is 15 amino acids long. CDR3 nucleotide sequence: TGCAGTGCTAGAGATCTGACTGCCTTGAACACTGAAGCTTTCTTT. Translation gives CSARDLTALNTEAFF.

The J gene is TRBJ1-5, the V gene TRBV6-5; 9 bases are shared with TRBD1. Trimming cost V 0 bases and J 5 bases; bases outside gene matches: 5. The germline gives CDR1 MNHEY, CDR2 SVGAGI. The CDR3 spans 16 residues. In nucleotides, the CDR3 is TGTGCCAGCAGTTACTCGGGGACAGGGAGGGATCAGCCCCAGCATTTT. Its translation is CASSYSGTGRDQPQHF.

This clonotype was observed a few times. The genes are TRBV19 and TRBJ1-6; perhaps TRBD1 as D (5 bases). The CDR3 has 15 residues. Germline V gives CDR1 LNHDA, CDR2 SQIVND (reference sequence). V lost 5 bases and J lost 4, with 12 bases in between. The CDR3 is CASSRGTEYNSPLHF. In DNA, the CDR3 is TGTGCCAGTAGTCGGGGGACGGAATATAATTCACCCCTCCACTTT.

This clonotype was recorded only once. The chain recombines TRBV20-1 with TRBJ2-2; no firm D call. CDR3 length: 12 residues. V lost 1 base to trimming and J lost 6 bases, with 6 bases between them. CDR1 and CDR2 from the germline V gene are DFQATT and SNEGSKA (reference sequence). CDR3 sequence reads: CSARVTPGELFF. The CDR3 DNA follows: TGCAGTGCTAGAGTAACCCCCGGGGAGCTGTTTTTT.